This entry concerns a single TCR beta chain. What it binds is unknown. These data are taken from a study of CD8+CD57+ T cells in acquired aplastic anemia. The overall study: DNA from sorted CD4+ and CD8+ cells averaged around 3.5 ug.

The CDR3 consists of 14 residues. CDR1 and CDR2 (germline): MNHEY, SMNVEV (reference sequence). V shed 5 bases and J shed 2 bases, with 10 bases lying between them. The TCR beta profiling, which covered VDJ combination and CDR3 sequence, was carried out using genomic DNA as the template. Each CDR3 protein gets one entry after TCRdb re-called the reads with MiXCR. The table shows some 290,000 distinct CDR3 sequences, with roughly 50% occurring only once. General observations from the study: Simpson's diversity of CD8+ cells was not significantly different in patients compared with controls. Patients and controls shared just under 30 CD8+ CDR3 sequences.

Sequencing was done on a sample of sorted CD4+, CD8+, or CD8+CD57+ T cells (not recorded which) from PBMCs. The rearrangement links TRBV27 to TRBJ1-5; no reliable D call. This sequence originates from a human donor with severe aplastic anemia or a healthy control (not recorded which). CDR3 DNA sequence: TGTGCCAGCAGTCCGGGGTTCGGCAATCAGCCCCAGCATTTT. Amino acid sequence: CASSPGFGNQPQHF.